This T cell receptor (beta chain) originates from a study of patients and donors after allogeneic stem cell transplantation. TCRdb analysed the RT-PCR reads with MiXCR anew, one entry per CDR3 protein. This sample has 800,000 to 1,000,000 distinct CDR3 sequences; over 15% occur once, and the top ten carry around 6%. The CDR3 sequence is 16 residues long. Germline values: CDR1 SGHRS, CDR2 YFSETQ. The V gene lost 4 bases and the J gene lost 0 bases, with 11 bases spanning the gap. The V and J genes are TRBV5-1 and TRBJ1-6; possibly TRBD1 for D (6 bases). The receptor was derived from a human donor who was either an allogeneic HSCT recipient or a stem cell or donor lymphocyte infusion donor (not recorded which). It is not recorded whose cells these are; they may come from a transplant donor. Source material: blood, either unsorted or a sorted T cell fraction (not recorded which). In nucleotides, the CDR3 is TGCGCCAGCAGCCCGGACAGAAGCTCCTATAATTCACCCCTCCACTTT. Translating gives CASSPDRSSYNSPLHF. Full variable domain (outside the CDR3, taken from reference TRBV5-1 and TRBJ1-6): KAGVTQTPRYLIKTRGQQVTLSCSPISGHRSVSWYQQTPGQGLQFLFEYFSETQRNKGNFPGRFSGRQFSNSRSEMNVSTLELGDSALYLCASSPDRSSYNSPLHFGNGTRLTVT.